The entry below gives a single TCR beta chain sequence along with its context. Other DNA sequences in this specimen translate into the identical CDR3. This sample is drawn from a study of shared clonotypes between healthy human individuals. Assay used: immunoSEQ multiplex PCR; TCRdb lists only in-frame clones, some missing. The data contain around 700,000 clones, about 91% of them singletons. Germline CDR1 is SGHRS and CDR2 is YFSETQ. This CDR3 comprises 15 residues. Between the trimmed V and J ends, which lost 4 bases and 0 bases, there was a span of 11 bases. Naive CD8 cells were CD45RO-negative, positively selected for CCR7, excluding terminally differentiated effector memory CD45RA+ cells.

The sequence was obtained from a man aged 30-40 years in good health. This sequence joins TRBV5-1 and TRBJ2-1; TRBD1 or TRBD2 may be the D gene (7 bases each). The sequenced sample consisted of naive CD8+ T cells sorted from blood. CDR3 nucleotides: TGCGCCAGCAGCCCCAGGGGGGGCTCCTACAATGAGCAGTTCTTC. Amino acids: CASSPRGGSYNEQFF.